The 14 T cell receptor beta chains reported below all come from one sample, sequenced in a study of blood T cell repertoires in COVID-19 (TCRdb year 2020). The library was obtained by the immunoSEQ multiplex PCR assay. TCRdb provides this immuneACCESS table in a form limited to in-frame rearrangements. Some clones are lacking; in checked studies, under half of them reflect an unresolved V gene, and why the rest are absent is not known. The sample data list around 280,000 clones, and around 87% of these were observed just once. Roughly 1.3% of the sample goes to the ten largest clones. Material: peripheral blood. These TCRs come from a man in his 70s with acute or convalescent COVID-19.

V and J are TRBV19 and TRBJ2-1, with 7 nucleotides matching TRBD1. The length of the CDR3 is 16 residues. The germline V gene encodes CDR1 LNHDA and CDR2 SQIVND (reference sequence). The V and J ends lost 5 bases and 3 bases, in that order; junction bases with no gene match: 10. CDR3 DNA: TGTGCCAGTAGTCCCCCGGGACAGAGGATCTACAATGAGCAGTTCTTC. It yields the protein CASSPPGQRIYNEQFF.

This clone has just a few counts. The chain combines TRBV3-1 (or the pseudogene TRBV3-2) with TRBJ1-2; perhaps TRBD1 as D (5 bases). The germline V and J ends were trimmed by 0 bases and 8 bases, with 10 bases remaining between them. Per the germline V gene, CDR1 is LGHDT and CDR2 is YNNKEL (reference sequence). The CDR3 spans 13 residues. The chain's CDR3 is CASSQEAQGGYTF. The CDR3 nucleotides read TGTGCCAGCAGCCAAGAGGCGCAGGGAGGCTACACCTTC.

The chain has TRBV30 and TRBJ1-6; D not certain. This CDR3 is built from 12 residues. Germline V gives CDR1 GTSNPN, CDR2 SVGIG (reference sequence). The CDR3 nucleotides are TGTGCTTCAGGCCTTTCGAATTCACCCCTCCACTTT. Its protein is CASGLSNSPLHF.

The chain uses TRBV5-4 and TRBJ2-5; 8 bases line up with TRBD2. Trimming at V came to 2 bases and at J to 2 bases, leaving 8 bases not matched to a gene. This CDR3 comprises 16 residues. CDR1 and CDR2 (germline): SGHNT, YYREEE (reference sequence). The CDR3 loop is CASSLRGGPNQETQYF. In DNA form, the CDR3 reads TGTGCCAGCAGCTTACGCGGGGGGCCGAATCAAGAGACCCAGTACTTC.

The rearrangement uses TRBV7-2 and TRBJ1-2; 7 bases match TRBD1. CDR3 length equals 14 residues. With 4 bases clipped from V and 7 bases from J, the junction kept 9 bases outside the gene matches. Germline-derived CDR1 and CDR2 are SGHTA and FQGNSA. The CDR3 DNA follows: TGTGCCAGCAGCTCAGAGATAAGGGGGCTTGGCTACACCTTC. It yields the protein CASSSEIRGLGYTF.

The V and J genes are TRBV7-9 and TRBJ1-1; no clear D gene. The germline gives CDR1 SEHNR, CDR2 FQNEAQ (reference sequence). Trimming removed 5 bases at V and 4 bases at J, with 20 bases between. The CDR3 has 16 amino acids. The chain's CDR3 is CASSRLIGLRGTEAFF. The CDR3 region has the DNA TGTGCCAGCAGCCGCCTCATTGGCCTACGGGGCACTGAAGCTTTCTTT. Supplemented by reference TRBV7-9 and TRBJ1-1, the full variable domain reads DTGVSQNPRHKITKRGQNVTFRCDPISEHNRLYWYRQTLGQGPEFLTYFQNEAQLEKSRLLSDRFSAERPKGSFSTLEIQRTEQGDSAMYLCASSRLIGLRGTEAFFGQGTRLTVV.

CDR3 region: CASSLDRGNYGYTF. Here the CDR3 DNA reads TGTGCCAGCAGCTTAGACAGGGGAAACTATGGCTACACCTTC. The genes are TRBV7-2 and TRBJ1-2; the match to TRBD1 covers 7 bases. The CDR3 spans 14 residues. V lost 1 base, J lost 2 bases, and 1 base stayed unmatched. The germline gives CDR1 SGHTA, CDR2 FQGNSA.

The J gene is TRBJ2-7, the V gene TRBV15; TRBD1 matches 7 bases. The V gene end was trimmed by 1 base and the J gene end by 5 bases; junction bases not matched to a gene: 14. This CDR3 comprises 17 residues. CDR1 is LNHNV and CDR2 is YYDKDF in the germline V gene (reference sequence). CDR3 protein: CATSRAPRQGIGHEQYF. In DNA form, the CDR3 reads TGTGCCACCAGCAGAGCTCCGAGACAGGGAATCGGCCACGAGCAGTACTTC.

DNA of the CDR3: TGCGCCAGCAGCTTCGCGGACATAATAGAGACCCAGTACTTC. Translating gives CASSFADIIETQYF. The chain joins TRBV5-1 to TRBJ2-5; tentative D call: TRBD1 (5 bases). This CDR3 has 14 amino acids. CDR1 is SGHRS and CDR2 is YFSETQ in the germline V gene. V lost 2 bases and J lost 4, with 12 bases in between.

The V call is TRBV5-5, the J call TRBJ2-5, with D perhaps TRBD1 (7 bases). The V gene lost 0 bases and the J gene lost 7 bases, with 10 bases spanning the gap. Germline V CDR1 and CDR2: SGHKS, YYEKEE (reference sequence). The CDR3 covers 13 residues. This chain's CDR3 is CASSLAQGGTQYF. CDR3 in DNA: TGTGCCAGCAGCTTGGCCCAGGGGGGGACCCAGTACTTC.

The rearrangement joins TRBV27 to TRBJ1-3; D possibly corresponds to TRBD1 (5 bases). Per germline, CDR1 MNHEY and CDR2 SMNVEV (reference sequence). The V end lost 3 bases, the J end lost 0 bases, and 9 bases lay between the germline ends. The CDR3 extends over 15 amino acids. CDR3 coding DNA: TGTGCCAGCAGTTTGAACAGGAACTCTGGAAACACCATATATTTT. Protein sequence: CASSLNRNSGNTIYF.

CDR3 nucleotide sequence: TGTGCCAGCAGCTTAACTAGCGGGAGTGGTAATGAGCAGTTCTTC. It translates to CASSLTSGSGNEQFF. This sequence joins TRBV7-2 and TRBJ2-1; TRBD2 matches 11 bases. Unmatched junction bases numbered 4, after V lost 2 bases and J lost 7 bases. The germline gives CDR1 SGHTA, CDR2 FQGNSA. The CDR3 has 15 amino acids.

The rearrangement joins TRBV10-3 to TRBJ1-5; 10 bases are a match to TRBD1. Germline lookup yields CDR1 ENHRY and CDR2 SYGVKD. J was trimmed by 6 bases and V by 6 bases; bases with no gene match: 11. The CDR3 runs 16 residues. The CDR3 bases are TGTGCCATCAGCGCCGGACGGGGACAGGGGAGTCAGCCCCAGCATTTT. It translates to CAISAGRGQGSQPQHF.

This chain links TRBV2 with TRBJ2-1; D remains unclear. The V gene lost 4 bases and the J gene lost 4 bases, with 8 bases spanning the gap. Germline V gene sequence: CDR1 SNHLY, CDR2 FYNNEI. CDR3 length: 13 residues. The CDR3 spells CASSAGIYNEQFF. CDR3 DNA sequence: TGTGCCAGCAGTGCAGGAATTTACAATGAGCAGTTCTTC.